This T cell receptor beta chain was sequenced in a study of blood T cell repertoires in COVID-19. In the study overall: Some COVID-19 samples were acute and others convalescent; all came from the United States, Italy and Spain. Sources were T cells, B-cell-depleted T cells, or PBMCs; the material itself was cDNA or gDNA.

Per the original data handling: Counts of nucleated cells, estimated from reference gene primer amplification, were obtained. Method: immunoSEQ multiplex PCR; TCRdb's copy keeps in-frame clones and lacks some. That table furnishes V, J and clone size, whereas the DNA furnished D and trimming. The table has approximately 200,000 clones, around 84% seen once. V shed 0 bases and J shed 2 bases, with 8 bases lying between them. CDR3 length: 15 residues. The germline gives CDR1 MNHEY, CDR2 SVGAGI. Sequencing was carried out using peripheral blood. The chain employs TRBV6-5 and TRBJ1-3; D may be TRBD1 (6 bases). The TCR comes from a man between 40 and 49 years old with acute or convalescent COVID-19. CDR3 loop: CASSYSWGPGNTIYF. CDR3 bases: TGTGCCAGCAGTTACTCGTGGGGGCCTGGAAACACCATATATTTT.